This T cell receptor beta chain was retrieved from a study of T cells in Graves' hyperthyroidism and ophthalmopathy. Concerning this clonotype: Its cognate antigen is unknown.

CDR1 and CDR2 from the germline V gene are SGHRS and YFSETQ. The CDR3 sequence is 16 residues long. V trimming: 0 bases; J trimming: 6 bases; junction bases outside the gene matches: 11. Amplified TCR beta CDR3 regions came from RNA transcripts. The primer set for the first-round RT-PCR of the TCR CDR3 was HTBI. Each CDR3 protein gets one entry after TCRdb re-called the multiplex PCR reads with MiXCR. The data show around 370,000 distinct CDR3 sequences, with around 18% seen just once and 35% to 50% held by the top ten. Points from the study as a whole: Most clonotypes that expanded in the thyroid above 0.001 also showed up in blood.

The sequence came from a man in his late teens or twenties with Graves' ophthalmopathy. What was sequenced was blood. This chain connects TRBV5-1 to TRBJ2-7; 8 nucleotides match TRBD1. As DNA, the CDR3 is TGCGCCAGCAGCTTGGCCGGGAACGACAGGGGTGGCGAGCAGTACTTC. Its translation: CASSLAGNDRGGEQYF.